Below, 21 T cell receptor beta chains from the same sample are listed, as sequenced in a study of T-cell memory formation after mild COVID-19. One entry per CDR3 protein, called by TCRdb with MiXCR from the 5' RACE reads. The table lists roughly 200,000 distinct CDR3 sequences, roughly a fifth of them singletons. The sequencing sample was made of PBMCs or a T cell subset sorted from them (not recorded which). These receptors were taken from an adult woman who had mild COVID-19 (a few samples of this study predate the infection). Cell type and time point are not known.

This clonotype showed up just a few times. The chain recombines TRBV20-1 with TRBJ2-1; D uncertain. V lost 1 base, J lost 3 bases, and 13 bases lay in between. Germline V CDR1 and CDR2: DFQATT, SNEGSKA (reference sequence). The CDR3 sequence is 15 residues long. For the CDR3, the DNA is TGCAGTGCTAGAGGGTCAAGCGTTATCTACAATGAGCAGTTCTTC. Protein sequence: CSARGSSVIYNEQFF.

This clonotype has more than one count but fewer than ten. The chain recombines TRBV12-3 or TRBV12-4 with TRBJ1-5; 10 bases are shared with TRBD1. CDR3 size: 15 residues. The junction had 3 bases not matched to a gene; V was cut back by 3 bases and J by 4 bases. CDR3 sequence reads: CASSLAGQGNQPQHF. CDR3 DNA: TGTGCCAGCAGTTTGGCGGGACAGGGGAATCAGCCCCAGCATTTT.

This clonotype has more than one count but fewer than ten. The chain combines TRBV12-3 or TRBV12-4 with TRBJ2-1; 10 bases map to TRBD2. The CDR3 extends over 14 amino acids. Losses at the gene ends were 10 bases for V and 8 bases for J; bases not matched to a gene: 11. The DNA of the CDR3 is TGTGCCACCGCGTCTGGGCTAGCGGGAGATGAGCAGTTCTTC. This codes for CATASGLAGDEQFF.

J is TRBJ2-5 and V is TRBV5-1, with TRBD1 as a possible D gene (5 bases). This CDR3 has 15 residues. The ends were cut back, 3 bases at V and 1 base at J, with 13 bases in the middle. The germline V gene has CDR1 SGHRS and CDR2 YFSETQ. The CDR3 protein is CASSSYGHIQETQYF. CDR3 sequence (DNA): TGCGCCAGCAGCTCGTACGGACATATCCAAGAGACCCAGTACTTC.

The chain carries TRBV20-1 and TRBJ2-5; 8 nucleotides agree with TRBD2. This CDR3 is built from 17 residues. Per germline, CDR1 DFQATT and CDR2 SNEGSKA (reference sequence). The CDR3 DNA sequence: TGCAGCCTTACTTGTGGTGTCTGGACTAGCTCGGGGGAGACCCAGTACTTC. Translated: CSLTCGVWTSSGETQYF.

The chain uses TRBV4-2 and TRBJ2-1; D is unresolved. The ends were cut back, 3 bases at V and 5 bases at J, with 17 bases in the middle. Looked up from germline, CDR1 is LGHNA and CDR2 is YNFKEQ. The CDR3 covers 16 residues. The CDR3 DNA is TGTGCCAGCAGCCAGGTCGAGCTCCAGGTAGACAATGAGCAGTTCTTC. Encoded protein: CASSQVELQVDNEQFF.

The genes are TRBV13 and TRBJ2-1; TRBD2 agrees at 11 bases. This CDR3 spans 15 amino acids. V dropped 1 base and J dropped 8; count of bases not matched to a gene: 4. Germline V gives CDR1 PRHDT, CDR2 FYEKMQ (reference sequence). CDR3 sequence (DNA): TGTGCCAGCAGCTTAGCACTAGCGGGAGTGTATGAGCAGTTCTTC. This translates into CASSLALAGVYEQFF. The full variable domain, rest sourced from reference TRBV13 and TRBJ2-1, is AAGVIQSPRHLIKEKRETATLKCYPIPRHDTVYWYQQGPGQDPQFLISFYEKMQSDKGSIPDRFSAQQFSDYHSELNMSSLELGDSALYFCASSLALAGVYEQFFGPGTRLTVL.

This clonotype was counted only a few times. The rearrangement uses TRBV11-2 and TRBJ1-6; no firm D call. Trimming took 1 base from V and 5 from J, leaving 18 bases between them. This CDR3 comprises 18 residues. The germline CDR1 and CDR2 sequences are SGHAT and FQNNGV. CDR3 sequence: CASSLAISVRDNNSPLHF. Here the CDR3 DNA reads TGTGCCAGCAGCTTAGCCATCTCGGTCCGAGATAATAATTCACCCCTCCACTTT. Full variable domain (rest looked up from reference TRBV11-2 and TRBJ1-6): EAGVAQSPRYKIIEKRQSVAFWCNPISGHATLYWYQQILGQGPKLLIQFQNNGVVDDSQLPKDRFSAERLKGVDSTLKIQPAKLEDSAVYLCASSLAISVRDNNSPLHFGNGTRLTVT.

This sequence joins TRBV29-1 and TRBJ2-2, with D perhaps matching TRBD2 (6 bases). CDR1 and CDR2 from the germline V gene are SQVTM and ANQGSEA. V dropped 4 bases and J dropped 0 bases, with 18 bases sitting between them. This CDR3 contains 17 residues. The CDR3 loop reads CSVGGLGGGANTGELFF. The CDR3, as DNA: TGCAGCGTTGGGGGACTCGGCGGTGGGGCGAACACCGGGGAGCTGTTTTTT.

V gene TRBV20-1 combines with J gene TRBJ2-7; 10 nucleotides align to TRBD2. The germline gives CDR1 DFQATT, CDR2 SNEGSKA (reference sequence). The CDR3 consists of 16 residues. Trimming removed 2 bases from V and 0 bases from J; junction bases left unmatched: 7. The chain's CDR3 is CSARLAGDETSYEQYF. The CDR3 DNA sequence: TGCAGTGCTAGACTAGCGGGAGATGAAACCTCCTACGAGCAGTACTTC.

This chain links TRBV7-2 with TRBJ1-1; TRBD1 matches 7 bases. V lost 5 bases, J lost 1 base, and 7 bases stayed unmatched. This CDR3 has 15 amino acids. The V gene's germline CDR1 is SGHTA and CDR2 FQGNSA. The CDR3 region has the DNA TGTGCCAGCAGCCAGCAGGGGGGCTGGAACACTGAAGCTTTCTTT. Its protein is CASSQQGGWNTEAFF.

This clonotype has only a few counts. The chain carries TRBV27 and TRBJ1-5; D gene uncertain. This CDR3 comprises 16 residues. From germline, CDR1 is MNHEY and CDR2 SMNVEV (reference sequence). V shed 1 base and J shed 0 bases, with 10 bases lying between them. In nucleotides, the CDR3 is TGTGCCAGCAGTTTATGGGCAGGAGATAGCAATCAGCCCCAGCATTTT. This encodes CASSLWAGDSNQPQHF.

This clonotype was counted between two and nine times. The chain employs TRBV6-5 and TRBJ2-7; D remains ambiguous. V lost 2 bases and J lost 1, with 9 bases in between. The CDR3 is 14 amino acids. CDR1 is MNHEY, CDR2 SVGAGI, per germline. The CDR3 bases are TGTGCCAGCAGTTACCGGGCAGAATCCTACGAGCAGTACTTC. It specifies CASSYRAESYEQYF.

The gene calls are TRBV12-3 or TRBV12-4 and TRBJ2-3; D not certain. Between the trimmed V and J ends, which lost 6 bases and 0 bases, there was a span of 10 bases. The length of the CDR3 is 14 residues. CDR3: CASSSIGSTDTQYF. CDR3 nucleotides: TGTGCCAGCAGCTCGATCGGGAGCACAGATACGCAGTATTTT.

This clonotype was found a few times. The V gene is TRBV7-6, the J gene TRBJ2-7; D gene uncertain. V lost 5 bases, J lost 6 bases, and 11 bases lay in between. The CDR3 runs to 12 residues. The germline CDR1 and CDR2 sequences are SGHVS and FNYEAQ. CDR3 residues: CASSPVLGEQYF. In DNA, the CDR3 is TGTGCCAGCAGCCCTGTCCTCGGCGAGCAGTACTTC.

The gene calls are TRBV6-2 or TRBV6-3 and TRBJ1-1, with D unresolved. V was cut by 2 bases and J by 5 bases, with 12 bases left in between. Looked up from germline, CDR1 is MNHEY and CDR2 is SVGEGT. The CDR3 extends over 14 amino acids. The CDR3 loop is CASSYGQLGTEAFF. In nucleotides, the CDR3 is TGTGCCAGCAGTTACGGGCAGCTAGGAACTGAAGCTTTCTTT.

The V call is TRBV6-5, the J call TRBJ2-3, with TRBD1 matching 7 bases. Germline loops: CDR1 MNHEY, CDR2 SVGAGI. The V segment lost 6 bases and the J segment 1 base; nucleotides outside the gene matches: 4. This CDR3 is built from 14 residues. CDR3 in amino acids: CASSGTARTDTQYF. As DNA, the CDR3 is TGTGCCAGCAGCGGGACAGCACGCACAGATACGCAGTATTTT.

The chain links TRBV6-5 to TRBJ2-7; no reliable D call. In germline, CDR1 is MNHEY, CDR2 SVGAGI. V lost 1 base and J lost 2, with 9 bases in between. The CDR3 loop spans 14 amino acids. The CDR3 sequence: CASSYWREPYEQYF. CDR3 bases: TGTGCCAGCAGTTACTGGAGAGAGCCCTACGAGCAGTACTTC.

With regard to this clonotype: Compared with germline, one end of the junction differs, possibly owing to a read error. V and J are TRBV4-2 and TRBJ1-2; D remains unclear. The CDR3 is 14 residues long. CDR1 and CDR2 (germline): LGHNA, YNFKEQ. The CDR3 DNA follows: TGTGACAGCAGCCCGTCGATGCCTGGCTATGGCTACACCTTC. Its protein product is CDSSPSMPGYGYTF.

This clonotype was counted only a few times. The rearrangement links TRBV12-3 or TRBV12-4 to TRBJ2-5, with 8 bases lining up with TRBD2. The CDR3 runs 16 residues. V was pared by 3 bases and J by 7 bases, with 13 bases of the junction left unmatched. The CDR3 DNA sequence: TGTGCCAGCAGTTTTAGGGAGGGACTAGATGAATCGACCCAGTACTTC. Translated: CASSFREGLDESTQYF.

The chain carries TRBV11-2 and TRBJ2-3; D gene unclear. The CDR3 runs 13 residues. In germline, CDR1 is SGHAT, CDR2 FQNNGV. V was trimmed by 2 bases and J by 6 bases, leaving 9 bases between them. Here the CDR3 DNA reads TGTGCCAGCAGCTTATTATTTGGGGATACGCAGTATTTT. As protein: CASSLLFGDTQYF. Looking up the rest from reference TRBV11-2 and TRBJ2-3 gives the full variable domain: EAGVAQSPRYKIIEKRQSVAFWCNPISGHATLYWYQQILGQGPKLLIQFQNNGVVDDSQLPKDRFSAERLKGVDSTLKIQPAKLEDSAVYLCASSLLFGDTQYFGPGTRLTVL.